Here is one T cell receptor beta chain with its context. The antigen remains undetermined. The germline gives CDR1 SGDLS, CDR2 YYNGEE. V gave up 3 bases and J gave up 0 bases, with 14 bases separating them. The CDR3 is 16 amino acids. This sample was included in a study of T cell responses to AZD1222 COVID-19 vaccine. General study points: Two AZD1222 administrations were followed by greater Spike-specific TCR breadth and depth. Targeting of unmutated variant regions was reportedly seen in nearly half of spike-specific TCRs.

Method: immunoSEQ multiplex PCR; TCRdb's copy keeps in-frame clones and lacks some. The sample consists of roughly 190,000 clones, roughly 92% of them appearing once. The chain carries TRBV9 and TRBJ2-3; D perhaps matches TRBD2 (6 bases). This TCR was recovered from an adult in good health. Source: peripheral blood, taken on day 0 of AZD1222 vaccination. The DNA for the CDR3 is TGTGCCAGCAGCGAAATACCGGGACTCAGCACAGATACGCAGTATTTT. Amino acid sequence: CASSEIPGLSTDTQYF.